A single T cell receptor (beta chain) is shown here with its context. The source of the sample is a study of control samples from healthy donors and cancer patients. CDR3 length equals 13 residues. Trimming left V 3 bases short and J 6 bases short, with 11 bases between. Sequencing was performed with immunoSEQ multiplex PCR; in TCRdb, only in-frame clones are kept and a portion is missing. The sample carries some 120,000 clones, around 87% recorded once. V is TRBV12-3 or TRBV12-4 and J is TRBJ1-1; no firm D call. Material: PBMCs. This receptor was obtained from a woman aged 45-59 years with colorectal cancer. In DNA form, the CDR3 reads TGTGCCAGCAGTTTCGGCGGTGGGGCTGAAGCTTTCTTT. It specifies CASSFGGGAEAFF.